The 9 T cell receptor beta chains below come from one sample, sequenced in a study of blood T cell repertoires in COVID-19. Sequencing was performed with immunoSEQ multiplex PCR; in TCRdb, only in-frame clones are kept and a portion is missing. The sample lists under 500,000 clones, about 85% seen once, with over 1.5% in the top ten. Sequenced material: PBMCs or T cells enriched from blood (not recorded which). The receptors were sampled from a woman under 30 with acute COVID-19.

This chain links TRBV18 with TRBJ2-6, with TRBD1 matching 9 bases. The CDR3 totals 17 residues. With V trimmed by 4 bases and J by 2 bases, 6 bases remained unmatched. Per germline, CDR1 KGHSH and CDR2 LQKENI. This CDR3 is CASSRGQGNAGANVLTF. The CDR3 DNA is TGTGCCAGCTCACGGGGACAGGGTAACGCTGGGGCCAACGTCCTGACTTTC.

The chain is built from TRBV6-2 or TRBV6-3 and TRBJ2-1, with D possibly being TRBD1 (6 bases). The germline V gene encodes CDR1 MNHEY and CDR2 SVGEGT. The CDR3 totals 15 residues. Trimming cost V 2 bases and J 0 bases, with 8 bases left between them. For the CDR3, the DNA is TGTGCCAGCAGTTACCGGGACAACTCCTACAATGAGCAGTTCTTC. Protein sequence: CASSYRDNSYNEQFF.

The chain is built from TRBV30 and TRBJ2-1; TRBD1 is a possible D gene (5 bases). CDR3 length equals 11 residues. Germline V gene sequence: CDR1 GTSNPN, CDR2 SVGIG (reference sequence). Trimming stripped 2 bases from V and 14 bases from J, with 13 bases between. CDR3 sequence reads: CAWSLTVREFF. The CDR3 DNA follows: TGTGCCTGGAGTCTGACAGTTAGGGAGTTCTTC.

This chain joins TRBV7-9 and TRBJ2-7, with D possibly being TRBD2 (5 bases). CDR1 and CDR2 (germline): SEHNR, FQNEAQ (reference sequence). The CDR3 contains 13 residues. Trimming pared 5 bases from V and 0 bases from J, leaving 8 bases between. The CDR3 DNA is TGTGCCAGCAGCGACTATAACTCCTACGAGCAGTACTTC. Protein product: CASSDYNSYEQYF. Variable domain in full (rest from reference TRBV7-9 and TRBJ2-7): DTGVSQNPRHKITKRGQNVTFRCDPISEHNRLYWYRQTLGQGPEFLTYFQNEAQLEKSRLLSDRFSAERPKGSFSTLEIQRTEQGDSAMYLCASSDYNSYEQYFGPGTRLTVT.

The rearrangement uses TRBV12-3 or TRBV12-4 and TRBJ2-7; D gene ambiguous. Trimming stripped 3 bases from V and 3 bases from J, with 9 bases between. The CDR3 runs 13 residues. CDR3 loop: CASSLNRDYEQYF. In nucleotides, the CDR3 is TGTGCCAGCAGTTTGAACAGAGACTACGAGCAGTACTTC.

The chain recombines TRBV4-1 with TRBJ2-7; the match to TRBD1 covers 7 bases. The CDR3 extends over 15 amino acids. CDR1 is MGHRA, CDR2 YSYEKL, per germline. V shed 1 base and J 2 bases; nucleotides not matched to a gene: 5. For the CDR3, the DNA is TGCGCCAGCAGCCAAGTACAGGGGCCTGCCTACGAGCAGTACTTC. Translating it yields CASSQVQGPAYEQYF.

The chain recombines TRBV7-3 with TRBJ2-1, with TRBD2 as a possible D gene (7 bases). Trimming removed 2 bases from V and 4 bases from J, with 21 bases in between. The V gene's germline CDR1 is SGHTA and CDR2 FQGTGA. This CDR3 comprises 18 residues. Here the CDR3 reads CASSLSGGGSLNYNEQFF. CDR3 DNA sequence: TGTGCCAGCAGCTTATCGGGGGGCGGATCGCTGAATTACAATGAGCAGTTCTTC.

The chain joins TRBV27 to TRBJ2-7; 7 positions agree with TRBD2. The trim removed 3 bases at V and 11 bases at J, leaving 4 bases unmatched. The CDR3 length is 11 residues. Germline-derived CDR1 and CDR2 are MNHEY and SMNVEV (reference sequence). In DNA, the CDR3 is TGTGCCAGCAGTTTCCCTACTAGCGAGTACTTC. Encoded protein: CASSFPTSEYF.

The chain employs TRBV5-6 and TRBJ2-7, with a tentative D call TRBD2 (5 bases). Germline CDR1 is SGHDT and CDR2 is YYEEEE. V lost 4 bases, J lost 3 bases, and 14 bases lay in between. CDR3 size: 14 residues. This CDR3 reads CASSAGSSLYEQYF. CDR3 in DNA: TGTGCCAGCAGCGCCGGATCTAGCCTCTACGAGCAGTACTTC.